One sample yielded the 11 T cell receptor beta chains listed below, sequenced in a study of blood T cells in healthy people across ages. Primed by a sample-barcoded 5' primer and a J-beta primer mix, a second PCR proceeded for about 6 to 12 cycles. From the 5' RACE reads, TCRdb called clonotypes with MiXCR, one entry per CDR3 protein. The table lists about 1.7 million distinct CDR3 sequences, roughly 27% of them singletons. The sequencing input was blood. The receptors derive from a woman aged 30 to 39 in good health.

The chain employs TRBV6-6 and TRBJ1-2, with unresolved D. This CDR3 contains 14 residues. The germline CDR1 and CDR2 sequences are MNHNY and SVGAGI (reference sequence). The V end was cut by 6 bases, the J end by 8 bases, with 19 bases between. The CDR3 region has the DNA TGTGCCAGCAGGTACGTCCGGGAGGCGGTAGGCTACACCTTC. Amino acid sequence: CASRYVREAVGYTF.

This clonotype was observed a few times. The rearrangement links TRBV6-6 to TRBJ1-4; D is uncertain. CDR3 size: 15 residues. Germline assignment: CDR1 MNHNY and CDR2 SVGAGI (reference sequence). V lost 4 bases, J lost 0 bases, and 9 bases lay in between. As DNA, the CDR3 is TGTGCCAGCAGTTTCCCAGATGCAACTAATGAAAAACTGTTTTTT. Translating gives CASSFPDATNEKLFF.

Worth noting for this clonotype: Being one base from a much bigger clone, this may be a read error. The chain uses TRBV10-3 and TRBJ1-2; possibly TRBD1 for D (5 bases). The length of the CDR3 is 15 residues. Germline assignment: CDR1 ENHRY and CDR2 SYGVKD. The CDR3 sequence is CAISAAGSADYDYTF. Here the CDR3 DNA reads TGTGCCATCAGTGCGGCAGGGAGCGCGGACTATGACTACACCTTC.

About this clonotype: This could be a read error, since a much larger clone is one nucleotide away. The rearrangement joins TRBV20-1 to TRBJ2-1; TRBD2 matches at 7 bases. The CDR3 loop spans 12 amino acids. Germline V gives CDR1 DFQATT, CDR2 SNEGSKA (reference sequence). The CDR3 reads CRARLAGEVQFF. The CDR3 DNA sequence: TGCCGTGCTAGATTGGCGGGAGAGGTGCAGTTCTTC.

This chain links TRBV28 with TRBJ1-2; 11 positions match TRBD1. The CDR3 spans 13 residues. CDR1 MDHEN and CDR2 SYDVKM come from the germline V gene. Trimming removed 7 bases from V and 8 bases from J; junction bases left unmatched: 6. The CDR3 region has the DNA TGTGCCAGCACCTTTGGGACAGGGGGAGGCTACACCTTC. Protein product: CASTFGTGGGYTF.

This clonotype was observed at least ten times. The V and J genes are TRBV6-7 and TRBJ2-7; 8 bases agree with TRBD1. TRBV6-7 is designated an ORF whose function remains uncertain. The J segment lost 4 bases and the V segment lost 0 bases, leaving 2 bases of the junction unmatched. CDR3 size: 14 residues. The CDR3 nucleotides are TGTGCCAGCAGTTACTCACAGGGGGATTACGAGCAGTACTTC. This codes for CASSYSQGDYEQYF.

There are a few counts of this clonotype. The chain's CDR3 is CASRRGEEQFF. The CDR3 nucleotides are TGTGCCAGCAGGAGAGGGGAGGAGCAGTTCTTC. V usage is TRBV6-5 and J usage is TRBJ2-1; either TRBD1 or TRBD2 may fit D (5 bases each). Trimming shortened V by 6 bases and J by 10 bases, and 10 bases separated the two germline ends. This CDR3 has 11 amino acids. CDR1 and CDR2 (germline): MNHEY, SVGAGI.

The rearrangement uses TRBV14 and TRBJ2-4, with D possibly being TRBD1 (5 bases). The last part of the DNA fits TRBJ2-7 better; the J call may be wrong. CDR3 length equals 14 residues. Germline V CDR1 and CDR2: SGHDN, FVKESK. The CDR3 sequence is CASSQGRQPPEQYF. The CDR3 region has the DNA TGTGCCAGCAGCCAAGGCCGACAGCCACCCGAGCAGTACTTC.

This clonotype was detected ten times or more. This sequence joins TRBV6-4 and TRBJ2-5; 15 bases map to TRBD2. Germline V gene sequence: CDR1 MRHNA, CDR2 SNTAGT. The CDR3 sequence is 15 residues long. Trimming cost V 6 bases and J 3 bases; bases outside gene matches: 2. CDR3: CASSRTSGGEETQYF. The CDR3 region has the DNA TGTGCCAGCAGCCGGACTAGCGGGGGGGAAGAGACCCAGTACTTC.

As concerns this clonotype: At one end the junction does not follow the germline gene, possibly because of a read error. The chain combines TRBV4-1 with TRBJ2-7; TRBD1 is a possible D gene (6 bases). Germline assignment: CDR1 MGHRA and CDR2 YSYEKL. This CDR3 region has 14 residues. CDR3 sequence (DNA): TGCGCCATCAGCCAATCTCCTGGGGGCGGCGAGCAGTACTTC. It encodes CAISQSPGGGEQYF.

This clonotype was seen just once. The chain is built from TRBV7-3 and TRBJ2-1; tentative D call: TRBD1 (7 bases). This CDR3 contains 18 residues. Per germline, CDR1 SGHTA and CDR2 FQGTGA. V was clipped by 5 bases and J by 12 bases, with 32 bases between them. CDR3 bases: TGTGCCAGCAGCGCGGGACAGACTGCCGGCGGGACCCCCTTAACGCAGTTCTTC. The encoded protein is CASSAGQTAGGTPLTQFF.